The 12 T cell receptor beta chains below were found in one sample sequenced in a study of blood T cell repertoires in COVID-19 (TCRdb year 2020). Library construction relied on the immunoSEQ multiplex PCR assay. In its TCRdb copy, this immuneACCESS table keeps in-frame sequences only and misses some clones. Where compared with another copy, unresolved V genes explain less than half of these, and the others have no known cause. Present in this sample are about 300,000 clones, 84% of which were seen just once. The ten top clones hold over 1.3% of the sample. Sequencing used peripheral blood. These receptor sequences come from a human donor with COVID-19, enrolled during active disease. The donor label of this sample is uncertain.

The chain uses TRBV11-2 and TRBJ2-1, with 10 positions matching TRBD2. The CDR3 consists of 15 residues. With V trimmed by 5 bases and J by 4 bases, 5 bases remained unmatched. Germline CDR1 and CDR2: SGHAT and FQNNGV. In DNA, the CDR3 is TGTGCCAGCAGCCGGGGGACTAGCGAATACAATGAGCAGTTCTTC. This gives the protein CASSRGTSEYNEQFF.

V and J are TRBV7-8 and TRBJ2-1; 10 positions match TRBD2. CDR3 length: 15 amino acids. CDR1 and CDR2 from the germline V gene are SGHVS and FQNEAQ. J was trimmed by 9 bases and V by 5 bases; bases with no gene match: 10. In nucleotides, the CDR3 is TGTGCCAGCAGCCCAGGGGCTAGCGGGAGCGGTGAGCAGTTCTTC. Its translation: CASSPGASGSGEQFF.

V gene TRBV7-2 combines with J gene TRBJ1-2; D not resolved. Per the germline V gene, CDR1 is SGHTA and CDR2 is FQGNSA. The CDR3 length is 15 residues. V lost 4 bases to trimming and J lost 4 bases, with 16 bases between them. DNA of the CDR3: TGTGCCAGCAGCTCAGGAGGGAATAGGCGCTATGGCTACACCTTC. Amino acids: CASSSGGNRRYGYTF. Complete variable domain (other parts from reference TRBV7-2 and TRBJ1-2): GAGVSQSPSNKVTEKGKDVELRCDPISGHTALYWYRQSLGQGLEFLIYFQGNSAPDKSGLPSDRFSAERTGGSVSTLTIQRTQQEDSAVYLCASSSGGNRRYGYTFGSGTRLTVV.

The genes are TRBV18 and TRBJ2-1, with TRBD2 identical over 7 bases. This CDR3 is 15 amino acids long. V shed 6 bases, J shed 4 bases, and the junction held 9 bases outside the gene matches. Germline V gene data show CDR1 as KGHSH and CDR2 as LQKENI. The CDR3 bases are TGTGCCAGCTCGCCGGGACTAATTTTTTACAATGAGCAGTTCTTC. Amino acids: CASSPGLIFYNEQFF. Full variable domain (missing parts from reference TRBV18 and TRBJ2-1): NAGVMQNPRHLVRRRGQEARLRCSPMKGHSHVYWYRQLPEEGLKFMVYLQKENIIDESGMPKERFSAEFPKEGPSILRIQQVVRGDSAAYFCASSPGLIFYNEQFFGPGTRLTVL.

V gene TRBV6-6 combines with J gene TRBJ2-7; 10 positions agree with TRBD1. With 6 bases clipped from V and 0 bases from J, the junction kept 5 bases outside the gene matches. The CDR3 has 15 amino acids. Per germline, CDR1 MNHNY and CDR2 SVGAGI (reference sequence). DNA for the CDR3: TGTGCCAGCAGCCAGGACAGGGGGAGCTCCTACGAGCAGTACTTC. Its protein product is CASSQDRGSSYEQYF.

The J gene is TRBJ1-4, the V gene TRBV7-2; no clear D. V lost 1 base and J 6 bases, leaving 9 bases between the germline ends. Germline V gene data show CDR1 as SGHTA and CDR2 as FQGNSA. The CDR3 runs to 14 residues. The DNA of the CDR3 is TGTGCCAGCAGCTTAGGGACTCGGCATGAAAAACTGTTTTTT. It is translated as CASSLGTRHEKLFF.

The CDR3 bases are TGTGCCAGCAGGCCTCAGGGAAGGAGTAACTATGGCTACACCTTC. Translating gives CASRPQGRSNYGYTF. The chain recombines TRBV5-4 with TRBJ1-2; TRBD1 might be the D (5 bases). Germline V gene data show CDR1 as SGHNT and CDR2 as YYREEE (reference sequence). V lost 5 bases and J 1 base, leaving 15 bases between the germline ends. This CDR3 comprises 15 residues.

This chain uses TRBV15 with TRBJ2-7, with 8 bases that match TRBD1. CDR1 LNHNV and CDR2 YYDKDF come from the germline V gene (reference sequence). The CDR3 consists of 15 residues. V shed 5 bases, J shed 2 bases, and the junction held 8 bases outside the gene matches. The CDR3 region is CATSSRQGLTYEQYF. The CDR3, as DNA: TGTGCCACCAGCTCCCGACAGGGGCTAACCTACGAGCAGTACTTC.

This sequence joins TRBV6-6 and TRBJ2-1; 11 bases are a match to TRBD2. The CDR3 runs to 18 residues. Germline CDR1 reads MNHNY; CDR2 reads SVGAGI (reference sequence). V gave up 5 bases and J gave up 8 bases; unmatched junction bases: 17. This chain's CDR3 is CASSPTASGRSGWDEQFF. CDR3 DNA sequence: TGTGCCAGCAGTCCCACCGCTAGCGGGAGGAGTGGGTGGGATGAGCAGTTCTTC.

This sequence joins TRBV18 and TRBJ1-4; 8 bases line up with TRBD1. Germline values: CDR1 KGHSH, CDR2 LQKENI. There are 15 residues in the CDR3. The V and J ends lost 0 bases and 8 bases, in that order; junction bases with no gene match: 5. Here the CDR3 reads CASSPPGQEGEKLFF. CDR3 DNA sequence: TGTGCCAGCTCACCACCGGGACAGGAGGGGGAAAAACTGTTTTTT.

This chain uses TRBV5-1 with TRBJ2-5, with 13 bases identical to TRBD2. The CDR3 runs 17 residues. J was trimmed by 5 bases and V by 2 bases; bases with no gene match: 9. Per the germline V gene, CDR1 is SGHRS and CDR2 is YFSETQ. The CDR3, as DNA: TGCGCCAGCAGCTTTCTCCCGGGACTAGCGGGACGGGAGACCCAGTACTTC. Its protein product is CASSFLPGLAGRETQYF.

The V and J genes are TRBV6-5 and TRBJ2-2, with D unclear. There are 14 residues in the CDR3. Per the germline V gene, CDR1 is MNHEY and CDR2 is SVGAGI. V lost 6 bases and J 7 bases, leaving 15 bases between the germline ends. The CDR3 nucleotides are TGTGCCAGCAGCCTAGTAAGGAACGGCGGGGAGCTGTTTTTT. Its translation is CASSLVRNGGELFF.